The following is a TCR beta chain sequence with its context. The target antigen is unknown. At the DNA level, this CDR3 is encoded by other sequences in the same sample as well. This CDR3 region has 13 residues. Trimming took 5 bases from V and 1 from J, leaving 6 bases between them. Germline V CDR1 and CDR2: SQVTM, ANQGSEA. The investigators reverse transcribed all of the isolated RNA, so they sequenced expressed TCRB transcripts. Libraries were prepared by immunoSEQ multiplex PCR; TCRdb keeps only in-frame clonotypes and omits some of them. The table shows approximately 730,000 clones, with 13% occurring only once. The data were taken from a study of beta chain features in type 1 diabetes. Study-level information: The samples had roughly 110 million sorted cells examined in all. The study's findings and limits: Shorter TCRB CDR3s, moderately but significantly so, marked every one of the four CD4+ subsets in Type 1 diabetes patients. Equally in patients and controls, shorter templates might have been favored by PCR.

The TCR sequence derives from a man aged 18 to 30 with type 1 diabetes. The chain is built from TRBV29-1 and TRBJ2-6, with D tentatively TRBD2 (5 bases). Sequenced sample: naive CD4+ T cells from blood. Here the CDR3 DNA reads TGCAGCGTTTCGGGGTCTGGGGCCAACGTCCTGACTTTC. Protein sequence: CSVSGSGANVLTF. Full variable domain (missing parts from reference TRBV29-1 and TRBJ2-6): SAVISQKPSRDICQRGTSLTIQCQVDSQVTMMFWYRQQPGQSLTLIATANQGSEATYESGFVIDKFPISRPNLTFSTLTVSNMSPEDSSIYLCSVSGSGANVLTFGAGSRLTVL.